The entry that follows covers one T cell receptor (beta chain) sequence. No antigen is known for it. This record comes from a study of cytomegalovirus exposure and HLA in healthy donors. Study findings and constraints: A previous analysis found most TCR beta V segments productive roughly 87% or roughly 30% of the time. Researchers left out some V segments, among them TRBV6-2 and TRBV6-3, as indistinguishable.

PCR primers comprised 60 Vbeta and 13 Jbeta primers. This table comes from immunoSEQ multiplex PCR, and its TCRdb copy is limited to in-frame clones, with some not included. The sample contains around 85,000 clones, 80% of which appear only once. The CDR3 extends over 17 amino acids. Unmatched junction bases numbered 9, after V lost 1 base and J lost 2 bases. Germline V gene data show CDR1 as SGHRS and CDR2 as YFSETQ. This sequence joins TRBV5-1 and TRBJ2-5; 9 nucleotides line up with TRBD1. The source of this sequence is a male donor in good health and CMV-seronegative. Sequencing was performed on PBMCs. Here the CDR3 reads CASSLRDRANLQETQYF. As DNA, the CDR3 is TGCGCCAGCAGCTTGAGGGACAGGGCGAATCTTCAAGAGACCCAGTACTTC.